This TCR beta chain originates from a study of spatial heterogeneity in lung cancer. Study details: Sequences of the beta chain were consistently detected in greater numbers than alpha-chain sequences. Study-wide results and caveats: Blood contained ubiquitous expanded tumor TCRs more at resection than at follow-up.

Each CDR3 protein gets one entry after TCRdb re-called the 5' RACE reads with MiXCR. The sample has tens of thousands of distinct CDR3 sequences, about 12% seen once. In regard to this clonotype: Its antigen remains unknown.

Time point denoted: sample taken at primary tumor resection. The donors comprised approximately 75 untreated early-stage non-small cell lung cancer patients. Without sorting, whole RNA was sequenced from tumor, nontumor lung or frozen PBMC. The J segment lost 1 base and the V segment lost 0 bases, leaving 11 bases of the junction unmatched. CDR1 and CDR2 from the germline V gene are LGHDT and YNNKEL (reference sequence). The CDR3 has 20 residues. This chain joins TRBV3-1 and TRBJ2-2; 10 nucleotides align to TRBD2. This clonotype was sampled from a male donor with early-stage non-small cell lung cancer. The sequenced sample was PBMCs, obtained at surgery. The DNA of the CDR3 is TGTGCCAGCAGCCAAGATCGTAGGCTAGCGGGGGCCCGGAACACCGGGGAGCTGTTTTTT. Amino acid sequence: CASSQDRRLAGARNTGELFF. The whole variable domain, remainder taken from reference TRBV3-1 and TRBJ2-2, is DTAVSQTPKYLVTQMGNDKSIKCEQNLGHDTMYWYKQDSKKFLKIMFSYNNKELIINETVPNRFSPKSPDKAHLNLHINSLELGDSAVYFCASSQDRRLAGARNTGELFFGEGSRLTVL.